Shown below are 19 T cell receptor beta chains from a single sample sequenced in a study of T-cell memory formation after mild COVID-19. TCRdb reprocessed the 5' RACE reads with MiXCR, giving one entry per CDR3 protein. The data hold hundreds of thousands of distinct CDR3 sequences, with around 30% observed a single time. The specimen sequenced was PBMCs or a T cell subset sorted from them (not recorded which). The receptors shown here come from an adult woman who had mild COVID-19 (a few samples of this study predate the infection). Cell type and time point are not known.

CDR3 sequence: CASSVRTDVGSPLHF. The CDR3 DNA sequence: TGTGCCAGCAGCGTAAGGACGGACGTCGGTTCACCCCTCCACTTT. This sequence joins TRBV7-2 and TRBJ1-6; no clear D. CDR1 is SGHTA and CDR2 is FQGNSA in the germline V gene. The CDR3 extends over 15 amino acids. V lost 5 bases to trimming and J lost 9 bases, with 17 bases between them.

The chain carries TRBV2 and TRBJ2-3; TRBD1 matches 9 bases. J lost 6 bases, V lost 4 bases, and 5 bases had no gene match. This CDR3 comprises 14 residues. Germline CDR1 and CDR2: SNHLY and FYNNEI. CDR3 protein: CASSAGTGSDTQYF. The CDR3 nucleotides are TGTGCCAGCAGTGCTGGGACAGGGTCTGATACGCAGTATTTT.

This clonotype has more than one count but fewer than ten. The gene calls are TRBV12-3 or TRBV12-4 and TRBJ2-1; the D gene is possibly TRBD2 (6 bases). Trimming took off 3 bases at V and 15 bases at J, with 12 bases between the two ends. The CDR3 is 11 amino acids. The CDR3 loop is CASSLGGSRFF. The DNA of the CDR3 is TGTGCCAGCAGTTTGGGGGGATCACGGTTCTTC.

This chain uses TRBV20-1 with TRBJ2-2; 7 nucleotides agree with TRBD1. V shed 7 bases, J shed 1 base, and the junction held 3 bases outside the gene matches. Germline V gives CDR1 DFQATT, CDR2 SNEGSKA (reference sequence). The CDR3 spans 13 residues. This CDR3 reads CSVRQGNTGELFF. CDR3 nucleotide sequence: TGCAGTGTTCGACAGGGGAACACCGGGGAGCTGTTTTTT.

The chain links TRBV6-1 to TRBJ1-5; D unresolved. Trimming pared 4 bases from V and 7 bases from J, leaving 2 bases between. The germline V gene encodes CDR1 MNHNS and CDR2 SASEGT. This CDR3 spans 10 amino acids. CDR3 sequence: CASSGQPQHF. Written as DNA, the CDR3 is TGTGCCAGCAGTGGGCAGCCCCAGCATTTT.

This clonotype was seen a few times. The CDR3 bases are TGTGCCAGCAGCGCTGACTTGATAGTCACAGATACGCAGTATTTT. This codes for CASSADLIVTDTQYF. The gene calls are TRBV11-3 and TRBJ2-3; D not certain. CDR3 length: 15 amino acids. V gave up 5 bases and J gave up 2 bases, with 14 bases separating them. CDR1 is SGHNT and CDR2 is YENEEA in the germline V gene.

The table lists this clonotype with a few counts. The CDR3 DNA follows: TGTGCCAGCAGCTGGGGACAGGGTAATTCACCCCTCCACTTT. It encodes CASSWGQGNSPLHF. The chain links TRBV11-2 to TRBJ1-6; 9 bases align to TRBD1. The V gene end was trimmed by 4 bases and the J gene end by 6 bases; junction bases not matched to a gene: 1. This CDR3 has 14 residues. The germline gives CDR1 SGHAT, CDR2 FQNNGV.

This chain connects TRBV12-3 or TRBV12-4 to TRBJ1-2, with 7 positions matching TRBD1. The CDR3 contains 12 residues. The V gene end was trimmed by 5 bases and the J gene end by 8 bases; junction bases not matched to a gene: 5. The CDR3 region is CASSPQGRGYTF. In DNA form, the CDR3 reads TGTGCCAGCAGTCCACAGGGGCGAGGCTACACCTTC.

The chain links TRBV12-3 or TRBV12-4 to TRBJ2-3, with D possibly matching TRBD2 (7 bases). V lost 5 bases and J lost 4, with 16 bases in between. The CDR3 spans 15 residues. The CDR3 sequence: CASSRGGGVSDTQYF. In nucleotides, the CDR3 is TGTGCCAGCAGTAGGGGCGGGGGCGTGTCAGATACGCAGTATTTT.

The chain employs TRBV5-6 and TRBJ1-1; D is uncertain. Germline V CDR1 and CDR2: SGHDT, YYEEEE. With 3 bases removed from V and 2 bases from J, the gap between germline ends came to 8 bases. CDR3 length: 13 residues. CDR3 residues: CASSSFGNTEAFF. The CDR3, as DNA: TGTGCCAGCAGCTCGTTCGGTAACACTGAAGCTTTCTTT.

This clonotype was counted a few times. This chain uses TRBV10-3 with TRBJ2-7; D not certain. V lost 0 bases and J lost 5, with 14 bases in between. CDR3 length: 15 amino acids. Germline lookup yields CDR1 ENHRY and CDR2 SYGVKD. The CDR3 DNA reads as TGTGCCATCAGTGAGTCCTCCCCGCCGTTAGACGAGCAGTACTTC. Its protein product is CAISESSPPLDEQYF.

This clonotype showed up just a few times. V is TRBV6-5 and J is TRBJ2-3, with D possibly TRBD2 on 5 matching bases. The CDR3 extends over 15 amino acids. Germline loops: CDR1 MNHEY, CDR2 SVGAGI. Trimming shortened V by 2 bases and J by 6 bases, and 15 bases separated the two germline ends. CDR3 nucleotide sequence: TGTGCCAGCAGTTACCTCCCGACCCCGGGGGATACGCAGTATTTT. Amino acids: CASSYLPTPGDTQYF.

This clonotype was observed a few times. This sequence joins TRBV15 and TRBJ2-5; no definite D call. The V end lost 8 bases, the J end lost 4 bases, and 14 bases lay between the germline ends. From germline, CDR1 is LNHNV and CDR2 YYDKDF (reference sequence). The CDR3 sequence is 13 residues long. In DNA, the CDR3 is TGTGCCACCGGTGCGCTAGTACGAGAGACCCAGTACTTC. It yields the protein CATGALVRETQYF.

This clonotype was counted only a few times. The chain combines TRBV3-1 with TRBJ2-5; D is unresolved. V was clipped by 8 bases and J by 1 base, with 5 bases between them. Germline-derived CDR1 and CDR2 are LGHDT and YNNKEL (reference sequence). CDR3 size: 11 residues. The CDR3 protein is CASVSQETQYF. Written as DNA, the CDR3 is TGTGCCAGCGTCTCCCAAGAGACCCAGTACTTC.

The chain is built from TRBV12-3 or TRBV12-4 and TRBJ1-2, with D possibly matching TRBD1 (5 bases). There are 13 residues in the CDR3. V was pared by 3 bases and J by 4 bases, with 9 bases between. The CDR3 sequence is CASSLGRVYGYTF. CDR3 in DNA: TGTGCCAGCAGTTTGGGCAGGGTCTATGGCTACACCTTC.

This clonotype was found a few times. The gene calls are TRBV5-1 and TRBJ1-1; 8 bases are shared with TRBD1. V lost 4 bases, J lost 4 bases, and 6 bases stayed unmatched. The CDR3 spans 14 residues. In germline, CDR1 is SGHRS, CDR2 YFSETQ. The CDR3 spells CASSVTGAGTEAFF. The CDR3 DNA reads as TGCGCCAGCAGCGTGACAGGGGCGGGCACTGAAGCTTTCTTT.

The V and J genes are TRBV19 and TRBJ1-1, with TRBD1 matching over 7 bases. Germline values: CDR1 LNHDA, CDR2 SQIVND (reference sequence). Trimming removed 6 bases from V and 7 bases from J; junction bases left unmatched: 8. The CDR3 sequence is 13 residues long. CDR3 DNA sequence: TGTGCCAGTAGCGGGCAGGGGGTTTATGAAGCTTTCTTT. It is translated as CASSGQGVYEAFF.

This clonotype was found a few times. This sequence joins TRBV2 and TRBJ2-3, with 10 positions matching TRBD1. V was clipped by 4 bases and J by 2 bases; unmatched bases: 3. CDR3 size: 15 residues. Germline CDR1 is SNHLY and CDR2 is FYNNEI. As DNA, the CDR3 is TGTGCCAGCAGTGTGGGGACAGGGGACACAGATACGCAGTATTTT. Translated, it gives CASSVGTGDTDTQYF.

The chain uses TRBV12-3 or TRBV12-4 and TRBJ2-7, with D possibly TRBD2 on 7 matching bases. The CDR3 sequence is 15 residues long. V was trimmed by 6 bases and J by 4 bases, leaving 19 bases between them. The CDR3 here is CASSPVGGGLYEQYF. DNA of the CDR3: TGTGCCAGCAGCCCGGTAGGGGGGGGGCTTTACGAGCAGTACTTC.